This T cell receptor (beta chain) was retrieved from a study of cytomegalovirus exposure and HLA in healthy donors. The study, taken as a whole, reports: V- and J-gene trimming in TCR beta was tied to a missense DCLRE1C variant by an analysis performed later. The study assumed roughly uniform donor sequencing depth for presence/absence analyses. Earlier analysis yielded a pattern in which most TCR beta V segments were productive about 87% or about 30% of the time. The authors considered a cluster of highly shared sequence variants likely to be a sequencing artifact.

The PCR ran on 60 Vbeta and 13 Jbeta primers. Assay: immunoSEQ multiplex PCR; the TCRdb copy retains only in-frame clones and omits some. Among under 200,000 clones listed, about 82% were seen once. The CDR3 runs 14 residues. Germline V gene lookup returns CDR1 GTSNPN and CDR2 SVGIG (reference sequence). V was clipped by 4 bases and J by 0 bases, with 13 bases between them. Only one count was recorded for this clone. Its antigen remains unknown. The chain uses TRBV30 and TRBJ2-7; maybe TRBD1 (5 bases). The TCR sequence derives from a woman aged 45-59 years in good health and CMV-seronegative. Specimen: PBMCs. In DNA, the CDR3 is TGTGCCTGGAAGGGGCGATCGGCCTCCTACGAGCAGTACTTC. It is translated as CAWKGRSASYEQYF.